Sequencing of this TCR beta chain was carried out in a study of Graves' ophthalmopathy and Graves' hyperthyroidism. Germline CDR1 is MDHEN and CDR2 is SYDVKM. The V gene lost 4 bases and the J gene lost 0 bases, with 16 bases spanning the gap. CDR3 length equals 17 residues. Amplified material comprised TCR beta CDR3 regions derived from RNA transcripts. RT-PCR was first run with HTBI primers, then multiplex PCR in a second round. MiXCR, run by TCRdb on the multiplex PCR reads, gives a single entry per CDR3 protein. The sample has some 390,000 distinct CDR3 sequences, 15% to 20% seen once; the top ten hold roughly 1.4%. If patients had other autoimmune diseases, uncontrolled infections, pregnancy or lactation, they were excluded. Diagnosis relied on clinical symptoms, serum thyroxine, TRAb, thyroid ultrasound and orbital computed tomography. Study-level points and caveats: Among thyroid clonotypes expanded above 0.001 frequency, most also appeared in blood. A roughly 76% specificity and 85% to 90% sensitivity were achieved by a 13-signature model that separated ophthalmopathy from stable hyperthyroidism.

This clonotype was picked up many times. Its antigen is still unknown. The chain uses TRBV28 and TRBJ2-4; possible D gene TRBD2, 5 bases. Material for sequencing was peripheral blood. The receptor was derived from a young woman with Graves' ophthalmopathy. The CDR3 sequence is CASSSSLREGAKNIQYF. CDR3 DNA sequence: TGTGCCAGCAGTTCATCCTTGAGGGAAGGAGCCAAAAACATTCAGTACTTC.